A single sample gave rise to the 10 T cell receptor beta chains below, sequenced in a study of vaccination and CD4 T cells after COVID-19. Antigen specificity for these receptors is unknown. The treatment: roughly nine-day PBMC culture with coronavirus spike peptide pools or control peptides (ViraFEST assay). The Oncomine TCR Beta short-read assay generated sequence data from the DNA of cultured CD4+ T cells. MiXCR was run by TCRdb on the PCR reads, yielding one entry per CDR3 protein. The table shows roughly 11,000 distinct CDR3 sequences, with 44% occurring only once. The sequenced material came from CD4+ T cells from blood, cultured in vitro. The origin of the receptors is a human donor who had recovered from COVID-19.

This chain uses TRBV2 with TRBJ1-1; no clear D gene. Germline lookup yields CDR1 SNHLY and CDR2 FYNNEI. The CDR3 runs 13 residues. Deletions cut 6 bases from V and 2 bases from J, with 10 bases between. The CDR3, as DNA: TGTGCCAGCAGGGTCTGGGCCAACACTGAAGCTTTCTTT. Translated: CASRVWANTEAFF.

The chain combines TRBV11-3 with TRBJ2-3; TRBD1 aligns across 7 bases. The V segment lost 2 bases and the J segment 2 bases; nucleotides outside the gene matches: 4. Germline V gene data show CDR1 as SGHNT and CDR2 as YENEEA. This CDR3 region has 15 residues. In DNA form, the CDR3 reads TGTGCCAGCAGCTTATCCAGGGGGACCACAGATACGCAGTATTTT. Its translation is CASSLSRGTTDTQYF.

The gene calls are TRBV5-4 and TRBJ2-7, with a possible D match to TRBD2 (8 bases). The V end lost 3 bases, the J end lost 6 bases, and 22 bases lay between the germline ends. Germline values: CDR1 SGHNT, CDR2 YYREEE (reference sequence). The CDR3 covers 16 residues. The CDR3 is CASSSNPDRAGGEQYF. The DNA of the CDR3 is TGTGCCAGCAGCTCGAATCCAGACAGGGCGGGAGGCGAGCAGTACTTC.

The chain is built from TRBV7-8 and TRBJ2-3; TRBD2 agrees at 9 bases. V shed 6 bases, J shed 4 bases, and the junction held 5 bases outside the gene matches. The CDR3 extends over 14 amino acids. CDR1 and CDR2 (germline): SGHVS, FQNEAQ. Here the CDR3 reads CASSRGGGSDTQYF. As DNA, the CDR3 is TGTGCCAGCAGTCGCGGGGGGGGTTCAGATACGCAGTATTTT.

The rearrangement joins TRBV2 to TRBJ1-6, with D possibly matching TRBD1 (6 bases). Trimming removed 3 bases at V and 14 bases at J, with 17 bases between. The germline gives CDR1 SNHLY, CDR2 FYNNEI. The CDR3 length is 14 residues. The CDR3 coding sequence is TGTGCCAGCAGTGACGAACAGGGTATCGGCGCCCTCCACTTT. This codes for CASSDEQGIGALHF.

The chain carries TRBV6-2 or TRBV6-3 and TRBJ1-2, with D maybe TRBD1 (5 bases). Germline values: CDR1 MNHEY, CDR2 SVGEGT. The CDR3 runs 13 residues. V lost 6 bases to trimming and J lost 4 bases, with 12 bases between them. This chain's CDR3 is CASRLGRIYGYTF. CDR3 DNA: TGTGCCAGCAGGCTGGGACGGATCTATGGCTACACCTTC.

This chain joins TRBV25-1 and TRBJ1-3; D remains unclear. This CDR3 contains 16 residues. V was clipped by 5 bases and J by 0 bases, with 14 bases between them. Germline-derived CDR1 and CDR2 are MGHDK and SYGVNS. The CDR3 bases are TGTGCCAGCAGTCCTGGGCAGACGCTCTCTGGAAACACCATATATTTT. As protein: CASSPGQTLSGNTIYF.

This clonotype came up a few times. The chain recombines TRBV5-4 with TRBJ1-2; D is undetermined. Germline V CDR1 and CDR2: SGHNT, YYREEE (reference sequence). The V gene lost 0 bases and the J gene lost 4 bases, with 7 bases spanning the gap. The CDR3 extends over 13 amino acids. The CDR3 reads CASSLVGSYGYTF. The CDR3 DNA is TGTGCCAGCAGCTTGGTAGGGTCCTATGGCTACACCTTC.

This rearrangement joins TRBV7-9 to TRBJ2-3; 11 bases line up with TRBD2. Germline CDR1 SEHNR, CDR2 FQNEAQ (reference sequence). V gave up 5 bases and J gave up 5 bases; unmatched junction bases: 3. There are 14 residues in the CDR3. The CDR3 is CASSPGTSGDTQYF. The CDR3 DNA reads TGTGCCAGCAGCCCCGGGACTAGCGGAGATACGCAGTATTTT.

The chain links TRBV7-2 to TRBJ1-3; D is possibly TRBD1 (5 bases). Between the trimmed V and J ends, which lost 3 bases and 0 bases, there was a span of 9 bases. The CDR3 covers 15 residues. Germline values: CDR1 SGHTA, CDR2 FQGNSA. CDR3: CASSFSQGSGNTIYF. CDR3 sequence (DNA): TGTGCCAGCAGCTTCAGTCAGGGCTCTGGAAACACCATATATTTT. Combining the CDR3 with reference TRBV7-2 and TRBJ1-3 gives the whole variable domain GAGVSQSPSNKVTEKGKDVELRCDPISGHTALYWYRQSLGQGLEFLIYFQGNSAPDKSGLPSDRFSAERTGGSVSTLTIQRTQQEDSAVYLCASSFSQGSGNTIYFGEGSWLTVV.